The T cell receptor beta chain described here comes from a study of cytomegalovirus exposure and HLA in healthy donors. Germline CDR1 reads GTSNPN; CDR2 reads SVGIG (reference sequence). The CDR3 is 14 residues long. 60 Vbeta and 13 Jbeta primers were used in PCR. Libraries were prepared by immunoSEQ multiplex PCR; TCRdb keeps only in-frame clonotypes and omits some of them. Among some 150,000 clones, around 82% were seen once, and the ten largest hold 9.5% to 12%. The sequenced sample consisted of PBMCs. The genes are TRBV30 and TRBJ2-1; TRBD2 aligns across 9 bases. The clonotype comes from a man over 45 in good health and CMV-seropositive. This CDR3 is CATHGLAGKNEQFF. CDR3 DNA sequence: TGTGCTACTCACGGGCTAGCGGGGAAGAATGAGCAGTTCTTC.